These 14 T cell receptor beta chains were all obtained from the same sample, sequenced in a study of blood T cell repertoires in COVID-19. The protocol was immunoSEQ multiplex PCR, while the TCRdb copy is restricted to in-frame clones and leaves out a portion. The sample has about 120,000 clones, roughly 80% seen once. The sample consisted of peripheral blood. The receptors were sampled from a middle-aged woman with acute or convalescent COVID-19.

The CDR3 is CASSPAGYQYTEAFF. DNA for the CDR3: TGTGCCAGCTCACCAGCAGGCTACCAATACACTGAAGCTTTCTTT. The chain carries TRBV18 and TRBJ1-1, with D uncertain. The germline V gene encodes CDR1 KGHSH and CDR2 LQKENI. This CDR3 has 15 amino acids. V was shortened by 2 bases and J by 3 bases, with 13 bases between the two germline ends.

This clone was recorded only once. V is TRBV7-2 and J is TRBJ2-3; D unclear. The CDR3 length is 12 residues. Germline V CDR1 and CDR2: SGHTA, FQGNSA. V lost 3 bases and J lost 7, with 8 bases in between. The CDR3: CASSLTGYTQYF. For the CDR3, the DNA is TGTGCCAGCAGCTTGACTGGGTATACGCAGTATTTT.

This chain joins TRBV7-2 and TRBJ1-2; D is ambiguous. The CDR3 consists of 12 residues. Germline V gene data show CDR1 as SGHTA and CDR2 as FQGNSA. Deletions cut 2 bases from V and 7 bases from J, with 8 bases between. DNA for the CDR3: TGTGCCAGCAGCTTAACGGGGAGTGGCTACACCTTC. Protein sequence: CASSLTGSGYTF.

This chain uses TRBV20-1 with TRBJ2-7; D is uncertain. The CDR3 spans 11 residues. Germline loops: CDR1 DFQATT, CDR2 SNEGSKA (reference sequence). V dropped 8 bases and J dropped 2 bases, with 10 bases sitting between them. CDR3: CSFLVAYEQYF. CDR3 nucleotides: TGCAGTTTTTTAGTCGCCTACGAGCAGTACTTC.

The V gene is TRBV4-3, the J gene TRBJ1-6; the D gene is possibly TRBD1 (6 bases). The V end was cut by 1 base, the J end by 6 bases, with 16 bases between. Germline V gene data show CDR1 as LGHNA and CDR2 as YSLEER. CDR3 length equals 17 residues. The CDR3 DNA follows: TGCGCCAGCAGCCAAGTGGGACAAGGCCGGGGTAATTCACCCCTCCACTTT. Protein sequence: CASSQVGQGRGNSPLHF.

J is TRBJ1-6 and V is TRBV5-5; D unclear. CDR3 length equals 14 residues. Germline values: CDR1 SGHKS, CDR2 YYEKEE (reference sequence). V gave up 3 bases and J gave up 2 bases, with 6 bases separating them. As DNA, the CDR3 is TGTGCCAGCAGCTGGTACACCTATAATTCACCCCTCCACTTT. Residues: CASSWYTYNSPLHF.

The chain carries TRBV3-1 (or the pseudogene TRBV3-2) and TRBJ1-2; no reliable D call. CDR1 and CDR2 from the germline V gene are LGHDT and YNNKEL (reference sequence). The CDR3 loop spans 14 amino acids. The V end was cut by 4 bases, the J end by 0 bases, with 9 bases between. The DNA of the CDR3 is TGTGCCAGCAGCCCCTCGAGAGCTAACTATGGCTACACCTTC. The encoded protein is CASSPSRANYGYTF.

The J gene is TRBJ1-3, the V gene TRBV5-1; possibly TRBD1 for D (5 bases). The germline gives CDR1 SGHRS, CDR2 YFSETQ. There are 15 residues in the CDR3. Trimming stripped 4 bases from V and 6 bases from J, with 17 bases between. In DNA form, the CDR3 reads TGCGCCAGCAGCCCCCGACGTGACAGCGAAAACACCATATATTTT. It translates to CASSPRRDSENTIYF. Full variable domain (rest looked up from reference TRBV5-1 and TRBJ1-3): KAGVTQTPRYLIKTRGQQVTLSCSPISGHRSVSWYQQTPGQGLQFLFEYFSETQRNKGNFPGRFSGRQFSNSRSEMNVSTLELGDSALYLCASSPRRDSENTIYFGEGSWLTVV.

The chain has TRBV3-1 (or the pseudogene TRBV3-2) and TRBJ2-5; D unclear. CDR3 size: 14 residues. The germline V and J ends were trimmed by 2 bases and 2 bases, with 9 bases remaining between them. CDR1 LGHDT and CDR2 YNNKEL come from the germline V gene (reference sequence). The CDR3 loop reads CASSQPSRQETQYF. CDR3 bases: TGTGCCAGCAGCCAACCTTCCAGGCAAGAGACCCAGTACTTC.

The rearrangement uses TRBV7-9 and TRBJ2-3, with 11 nucleotides matching TRBD2. The CDR3 spans 18 residues. Germline CDR1 SEHNR, CDR2 FQNEAQ (reference sequence). The trim removed 5 bases at V and 0 bases at J, leaving 10 bases unmatched. Here the CDR3 reads CASSRRGTSGTSTDTQYF. CDR3 bases: TGTGCCAGCAGCCGACGGGGGACTAGCGGCACTAGCACAGATACGCAGTATTTT.

The CDR3 loop reads CASSFNSQETQYF. In nucleotides, the CDR3 is TGTGCCAGCAGTTTTAACAGCCAAGAGACCCAGTACTTC. This chain links TRBV12-3 or TRBV12-4 with TRBJ2-5; D uncertain. The CDR3 spans 13 residues. V was shortened by 3 bases and J by 1 base, with 6 bases between the two germline ends.

The V and J genes are TRBV27 and TRBJ2-7, with 9 positions matching TRBD1. This CDR3 is 17 amino acids long. Germline values: CDR1 MNHEY, CDR2 SMNVEV (reference sequence). The J segment lost 3 bases and the V segment lost 3 bases, leaving 12 bases of the junction unmatched. The CDR3 DNA is TGTGCCAGCAGTTTTCTCTTTCCGGACAGGGGCAACTACGAGCAGTACTTC. This codes for CASSFLFPDRGNYEQYF.

The chain is built from TRBV3-1 (or the pseudogene TRBV3-2) and TRBJ1-2; D perhaps matches TRBD1 (5 bases). Trimming left V 2 bases short and J 2 bases short, with 12 bases between. This CDR3 is built from 15 residues. Germline V gene data show CDR1 as LGHDT and CDR2 as YNNKEL (reference sequence). The CDR3 DNA reads TGTGCCAGCAGCCAACGCCCGGCAGGGAACTATGGCTACACCTTC. Translated, it gives CASSQRPAGNYGYTF.

V gene TRBV10-3 combines with J gene TRBJ1-5; D might be TRBD1 (5 bases). This CDR3 is built from 15 residues. The germline CDR1 and CDR2 sequences are ENHRY and SYGVKD. The V end lost 5 bases, the J end lost 0 bases, and 11 bases lay between the germline ends. The DNA for the CDR3 is TGTGCCATCAGTTCCGGGACTTCTAGCAATCAGCCCCAGCATTTT. As protein: CAISSGTSSNQPQHF.